This T cell receptor (beta chain) derives from a study of shared clonotypes between healthy human individuals. Study as a whole: There were three CD4 naive, three CD4 memory, two CD8 naive and one CD8 memory plates per donor.

On this clone itself: Its antigen is not identified.

General study findings and limits: Clonotypes that were shared across a few donors made up about 4.5% of naive CD4 clonotypes. Naive subsets generally exceeded memory subsets in estimated richness.

The trim removed 6 bases at V and 7 bases at J, leaving 8 bases unmatched. Germline CDR1 reads SNHLY; CDR2 reads FYNNEI. This CDR3 comprises 16 residues. Some clones are missing from TCRdb's copy, which holds only in-frame ones; the method was immunoSEQ multiplex PCR. Here the sample spans about 1.1 million clones, around 82% being singletons. This clonotype originated in a man younger than 35 in good health. Some clones in this sample may be carry-over from other donors' samples. The sample taken for sequencing was memory CD4+ T cells from PBMCs. Noted subset: CD45RA-negative fraction. The chain uses TRBV2 and TRBJ2-5; 16 nucleotides line up with TRBD2. The CDR3 DNA follows: TGTGCCAGCAGGGAGGGACTAGCGGGAGGGGCAGGGACCCAGTACTTC. Translation gives CASREGLAGGAGTQYF.